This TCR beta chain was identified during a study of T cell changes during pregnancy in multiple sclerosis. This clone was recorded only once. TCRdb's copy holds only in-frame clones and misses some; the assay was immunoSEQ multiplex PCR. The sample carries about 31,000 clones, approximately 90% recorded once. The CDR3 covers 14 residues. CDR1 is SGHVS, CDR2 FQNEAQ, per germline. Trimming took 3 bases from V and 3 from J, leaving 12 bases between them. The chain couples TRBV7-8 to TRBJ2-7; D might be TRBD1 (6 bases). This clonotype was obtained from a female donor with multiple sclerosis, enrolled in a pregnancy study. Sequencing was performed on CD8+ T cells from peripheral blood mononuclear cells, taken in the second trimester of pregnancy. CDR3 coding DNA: TGTGCCAGCAGCTTCCCAGGGGCAAACTACGAGCAGTACTTC. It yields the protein CASSFPGANYEQYF.